Listed below are T cell receptor beta chains from one sample, sequenced in a study of blood T cells in healthy people across ages. Each CDR3 protein is one row after TCRdb ran MiXCR on the 5' RACE reads. The sample includes hundreds of thousands of distinct CDR3 sequences, around half seen only once; the top ten take 20% to 25%. Specimen: blood. The receptors were sampled from a man older than 75 in good health. Both conserved end residues are part of each CDR3. Each record gives: D gene, CDR3 length, V gene, J gene, CDR3 protein. A D gene is named only where the DNA matches it firmly.

NA	14	TRBV7-2	TRBJ2-7	CASSLGGGAYEQYF
TRBD1	14	TRBV2	TRBJ2-1	CASSRGPYYNEQFF
NA	13	TRBV20-1	TRBJ1-5	CSARVGYNQPQHF
NA	14	TRBV5-1	TRBJ2-1	CASSFFQGSNEQFF
NA	13	TRBV6-2/TRBV6-3	TRBJ2-7	CASRNQGGYEQYF
TRBD1	12	TRBV29-1	TRBJ1-1	CSALQGGTEAFF
NA	12	TRBV28	TRBJ2-2	CASTRNGGELFF
NA	12	TRBV20-1	TRBJ1-2	CSATPLRQGYTF
NA	14	TRBV20-1	TRBJ2-5	CSAQKTGWEETQYF
NA	14	TRBV9	TRBJ2-1	CASSSQSSVNEQFF
TRBD1	14	TRBV18	TRBJ2-1	CASSPQTSGDRRFF
NA	15	TRBV7-2	TRBJ2-5	CASSLTSSPQETQYF
TRBD2	15	TRBV4-3	TRBJ2-1	CASSHVSGAYNEQFF
NA	17	TRBV7-2	TRBJ2-3	CASSLRRGHTSPDTQYF
NA	14	TRBV20-1	TRBJ2-2	CSAFSDRNTGELFF
TRBD1	12	TRBV6-6	TRBJ2-7	CASNLTGWGQYF
TRBD1	14	TRBV15	TRBJ1-5	CATSSRTGNQPQHF
NA	15	TRBV9	TRBJ2-3	CASRPGSGNTDTQYF
TRBD2	14	TRBV20-1	TRBJ2-1	CSGAGTSGRNEQFF
TRBD2	15	TRBV4-2	TRBJ2-7	CASSPAGEGSYEQYF